These T cell receptor beta chains were read from a single sample in a study of technical replicates of blood from several donors. Repertoires were generated with immunoSEQ multiplex PCR, while TCRdb's copy carries only in-frame clones and drops some. The table lists 90,000 to 100,000 clones, approximately 94% of them singletons. Sequencing was done on a sample of T cells isolated from PBMCs. Receptors were obtained from a human donor in good health. Both conserved end residues are part of each CDR3. The D gene is left open where the match is weak. The size entry is marked missing in some rows and otherwise reads once, few, many or a size class.

j_call	d_call	v_call	clone_size	cdr3_length	cdr3_nt	cdr3_aa
TRBJ2-2	TRBD2	TRBV19	-	14	TGTGCCAGTAGTGTAGGTAGCGGGATCGGGGAGCTGTTTTTT	CASSVGSGIGELFF
TRBJ1-1	-	TRBV2	-	12	TGTGCCAGCATCTACAGGAACACTGAAGCTTTCTTT	CASIYRNTEAFF
TRBJ2-1	-	TRBV7-9	once	13	TGTGCCAGCAGCCGGGGACTGGTCGATGAGCAGTTCTTC	CASSRGLVDEQFF
TRBJ2-3	TRBD2	TRBV7-2	once	14	TGTGCCAGCAGCTTAGCACTGACTAGCGATACGCAGTATTTT	CASSLALTSDTQYF
TRBJ2-1	TRBD1	TRBV28	-	14	TGTGCCAGCAATGATAGGGGGCTAGATAATGAGCAGTTCTTC	CASNDRGLDNEQFF
TRBJ2-5	TRBD2	TRBV11-1	once	15	TGTGCCAGCAGCCACACCGGACTAGCCTCGGAGACCCAGTACTTC	CASSHTGLASETQYF
TRBJ2-1	-	TRBV7-3	-	18	TGTGCCAGCAGCCCAAATTGGGGGGGCCGGGAAGGGGGCAATGAGCAGTTCTTC	CASSPNWGGREGGNEQFF
TRBJ1-5	-	TRBV28	once	17	TGTGCCAGCAGTATTATCTCGGGAGTTTATAGCAATCAGCCCCAGCATTTT	CASSIISGVYSNQPQHF
TRBJ2-2	-	TRBV25-1	-	12	TGTGCCAGCAGTGCTCTTGCCGGGGAGCTGTTTTTT	CASSALAGELFF
TRBJ1-1	-	TRBV5-6	-	13	TGTGCCAGCAGCTTGGCAGGTATCACTGAAGCTTTCTTT	CASSLAGITEAFF
TRBJ2-7	TRBD1	TRBV27	once	17	TGTGCCAGCAGACCCGGACAGGGATTAAGTAAGAACTACGAGCAGTACTTC	CASRPGQGLSKNYEQYF
TRBJ2-1	-	TRBV19	-	14	TGTGCCAGTAGTATGGGCGGGAACTACAATGAGCAGTTCTTC	CASSMGGNYNEQFF
TRBJ2-1	TRBD2	TRBV19	-	16	TGTGCCAGTAGTCCCCTGGGACTAGCGTACTACAATGAGCAGTTCTTC	CASSPLGLAYYNEQFF
TRBJ2-3	TRBD1	TRBV28	-	17	TGTGCCAGCAGTTTTTATCAAGGGGGCACATTGACAGATACGCAGTATTTT	CASSFYQGGTLTDTQYF
TRBJ1-1	-	TRBV5-5	-	14	TGTGCCAGCAGCATGACAGGCATGAACACTGAAGCTTTCTTT	CASSMTGMNTEAFF
TRBJ1-3	-	TRBV5-1	-	13	TGCGCCAGCGCGCAGGGGACTGGAAACACCATATATTTT	CASAQGTGNTIYF
TRBJ2-3	-	TRBV27	-	17	TGTGCCAGCAGTTTAGTGGTAGACAGAGACCCCACAGATACGCAGTATTTT	CASSLVVDRDPTDTQYF
TRBJ1-2	-	TRBV18	once	15	TGTGCCAGCTCACCACCAAAAGGGGTAGGCTATGGCTACACCTTC	CASSPPKGVGYGYTF
TRBJ1-5	TRBD1	TRBV5-1	once	14	TGCGCCAGCAGCCCCGGACAGGGGGGACAGCCCCAGCATTTT	CASSPGQGGQPQHF
TRBJ2-2	-	TRBV6-6	-	12	TGTGCCATTCGGGCGGGGACCGGGGAGCTGTTTTTT	CAIRAGTGELFF
TRBJ2-7	-	TRBV6-5	-	12	TGTGCCAGCAGTTACGCAGTTTTTGAGCAGTACTTC	CASSYAVFEQYF
TRBJ2-1	TRBD2	TRBV27	-	16	TGTGCCAGCAGTTTAGCGGGAGGGCTCCCTTACAATGAGCAGTTCTTC	CASSLAGGLPYNEQFF
TRBJ1-4	-	TRBV30	-	12	TGTGCCTGGAGTGTCGGGGTAACGGGACTGTTTTTT	CAWSVGVTGLFF
TRBJ1-1	-	TRBV5-4	-	15	TGTGCCAGCAGCTTGGGACTAAGAGAGAACACTGAAGCTTTCTTT	CASSLGLRENTEAFF
TRBJ1-1	-	TRBV18	-	16	TGTGCCAGCTCACCTCGAGGGAGTAAAGTGAACACTGAAGCTTTCTTT	CASSPRGSKVNTEAFF
TRBJ2-2	-	TRBV4-1	-	13	TGCGCCAGCAGCCAAGTCGGGACCGGGGAGCTGTTTTTT	CASSQVGTGELFF
TRBJ1-2	-	TRBV4-3	-	13	TGCGCCAGCAGCCAAGACAGTTACTATGGCTACACCTTC	CASSQDSYYGYTF
TRBJ2-7	TRBD2	TRBV7-8	-	17	TGTGCCAGCAGCTTCGTTTATGGGACTAGCGTTTACTACGAGCAGTACTTC	CASSFVYGTSVYYEQYF
TRBJ2-5	-	TRBV7-9	-	17	TGTGCCAGCAGCAATCTCGGGGTTACGGGATTCCAAGAGACCCAGTACTTC	CASSNLGVTGFQETQYF
TRBJ2-1	TRBD2	TRBV4-2	-	15	TGTGCCAGCAGCCAGGTAGCGGGAGGAAGGAATGAGCAGTTCTTC	CASSQVAGGRNEQFF
TRBJ2-5	TRBD2	TRBV2	-	15	TGTGCCAGCAGTGGGCAGCGGGAGGGAGCAGGGACCCAGTACTTC	CASSGQREGAGTQYF
TRBJ2-5	TRBD2	TRBV28	once	15	TGTGCCAGCAGTCTCTCGACTAGCGGCAAAGAGACCCAGTACTTC	CASSLSTSGKETQYF